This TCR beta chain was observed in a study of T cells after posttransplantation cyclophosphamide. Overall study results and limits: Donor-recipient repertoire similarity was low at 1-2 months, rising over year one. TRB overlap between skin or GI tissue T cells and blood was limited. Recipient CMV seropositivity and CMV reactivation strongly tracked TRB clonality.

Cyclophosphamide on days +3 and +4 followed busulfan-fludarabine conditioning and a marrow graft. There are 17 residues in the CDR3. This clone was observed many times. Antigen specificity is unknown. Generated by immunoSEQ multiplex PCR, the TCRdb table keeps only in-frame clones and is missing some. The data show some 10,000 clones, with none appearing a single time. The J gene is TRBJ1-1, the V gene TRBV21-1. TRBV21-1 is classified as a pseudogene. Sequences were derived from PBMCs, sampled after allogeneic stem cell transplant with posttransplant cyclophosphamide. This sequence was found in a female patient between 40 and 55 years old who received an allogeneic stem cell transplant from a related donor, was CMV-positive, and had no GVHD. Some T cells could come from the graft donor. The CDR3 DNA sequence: TGTGCCAGCAGCAAAAGAGGGAGGACTACCCTGAACACTGAAGCTTTCTTT. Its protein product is CASSKRGRTTLNTEAFF.